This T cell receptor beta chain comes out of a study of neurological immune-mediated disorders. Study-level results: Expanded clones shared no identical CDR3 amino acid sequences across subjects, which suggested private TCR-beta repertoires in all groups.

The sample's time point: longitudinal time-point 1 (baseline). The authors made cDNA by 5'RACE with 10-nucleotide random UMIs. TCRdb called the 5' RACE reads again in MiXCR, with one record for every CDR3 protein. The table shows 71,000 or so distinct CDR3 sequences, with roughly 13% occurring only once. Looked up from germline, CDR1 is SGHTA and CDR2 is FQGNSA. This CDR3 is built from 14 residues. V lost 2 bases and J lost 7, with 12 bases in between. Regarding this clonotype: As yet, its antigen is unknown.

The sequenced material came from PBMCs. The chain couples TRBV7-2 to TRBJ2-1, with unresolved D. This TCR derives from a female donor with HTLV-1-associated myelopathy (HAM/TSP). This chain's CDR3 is CASSLRYRGNEQFF. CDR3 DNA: TGTGCCAGCAGCTTAAGGTATAGAGGTAATGAGCAGTTCTTC.